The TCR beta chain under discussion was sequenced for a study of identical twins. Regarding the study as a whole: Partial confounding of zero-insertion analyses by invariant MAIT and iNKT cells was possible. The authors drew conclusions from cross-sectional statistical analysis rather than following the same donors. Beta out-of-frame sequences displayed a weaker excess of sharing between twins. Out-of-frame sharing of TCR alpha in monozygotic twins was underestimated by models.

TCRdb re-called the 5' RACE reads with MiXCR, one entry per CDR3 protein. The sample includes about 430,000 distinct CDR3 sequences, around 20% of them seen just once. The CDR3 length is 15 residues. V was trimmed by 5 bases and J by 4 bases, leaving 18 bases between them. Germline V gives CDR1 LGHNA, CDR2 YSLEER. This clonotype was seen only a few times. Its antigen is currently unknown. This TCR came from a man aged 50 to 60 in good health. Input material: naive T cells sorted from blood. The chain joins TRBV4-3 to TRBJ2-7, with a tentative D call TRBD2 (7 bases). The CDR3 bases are TGCGCCAGCAGCTTGGGCCGGGGGGCCCAATACGAGCAGTACTTC. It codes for CASSLGRGAQYEQYF.